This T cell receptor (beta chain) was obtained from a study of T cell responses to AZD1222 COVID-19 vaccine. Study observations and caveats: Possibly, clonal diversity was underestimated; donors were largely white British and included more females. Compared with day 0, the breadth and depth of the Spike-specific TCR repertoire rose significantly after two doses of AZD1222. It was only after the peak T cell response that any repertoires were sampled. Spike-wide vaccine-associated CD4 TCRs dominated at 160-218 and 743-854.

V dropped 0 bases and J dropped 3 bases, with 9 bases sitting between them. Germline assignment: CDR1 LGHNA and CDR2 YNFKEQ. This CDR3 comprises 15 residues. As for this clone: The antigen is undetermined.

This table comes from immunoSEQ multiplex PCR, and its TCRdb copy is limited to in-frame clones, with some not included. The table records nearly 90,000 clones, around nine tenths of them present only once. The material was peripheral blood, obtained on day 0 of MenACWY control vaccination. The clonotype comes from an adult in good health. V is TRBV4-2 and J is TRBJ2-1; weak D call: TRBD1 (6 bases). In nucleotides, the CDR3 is TGTGCCAGCAGCCAAGAAACAGGGCGCTACAATGAGCAGTTCTTC. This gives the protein CASSQETGRYNEQFF.